This entry describes one TCR beta chain. The data belong to a study of blood T cell repertoires in COVID-19. Study-wide background: The United States, Italy and Spain supplied acute and convalescent COVID-19 samples. The analysed material was cDNA or gDNA that came from T cells, B-cell-depleted T cells, or PBMCs.

In the study's own analysis: Reference gene primer amplification yielded estimated nucleated cell counts. TCRdb's table, derived via immunoSEQ multiplex PCR, lists solely in-frame clones and lacks some. Clonal size and the V and J genes are those of that table, whereas D and trimming came from the DNA. The sample records tens of thousands of clones, over 75% being singletons. Losses at the gene ends were 4 bases for V and 8 bases for J; bases not matched to a gene: 8. This CDR3 has 14 amino acids. In germline, CDR1 is LGHNA, CDR2 YNFKEQ. Sequenced: peripheral blood. This TCR derives from a human donor with active COVID-19. The donor label of this sample is uncertain. V gene TRBV4-2 combines with J gene TRBJ2-1, with 7 bases lining up with TRBD1. For the CDR3, the DNA is TGTGCCAGCAGCCGAGGGGGCCTGGCCGATGAGCAGTTCTTC. This translates into CASSRGGLADEQFF.